This T cell receptor beta chain was obtained from a study of Ad26.COV2.S vaccination and SARS-CoV-2 variants (dated by TCRdb to the early 2020s). Study-level background: Vaccine-arm donors came from COV1001, a multicentre, randomized, double-blind, placebo-controlled phase I-IIa trial of Ad26.COV2.S in healthy adults. A total of about 30 samples were included in the TCR-sequenced set, comprising around 19 Ad26.COV2.S vaccine recipients, 5 placebo recipients and 8 SARS-CoV-2 convalescent individuals. Throughout the experiments and outcome assessment, investigators stayed blinded to trial group allocation. Trial participants were randomized into five groups of five, in which low-dose or high-dose Ad26.COV2.S was given once or twice, or placebo was given on both occasions. TCRbeta repertoire sequencing served as the tool for gauging how specific and how broad the SARS-CoV-2-reactive T cell receptors were following Ad26.COV2.S vaccination. Dosing of Ad26.COV2.S was intramuscular, at either 5x10^10 or 1x10^11 viral particles, delivered as one shot or as two shots spaced 56 days apart.

The label giving this sample's treatment or condition can be read as: roughly 18 received Ad26.COV2.S at low or high dose, single or two shots; roughly five received placebo; per-sample allocation not given. For vaccine and placebo recipients, the sequenced repertoires came from samples collected on day 63 after the first injection. In Cohort 1b, about 27 adults aged 18-55 years were enrolled at a single site in Boston, USA, between 29 July and 7 August 2020. As a vaccine, Ad26.COV2.S was a replication-incompetent adenovirus type 26 vector that expressed a prefusion-stabilized SARS-CoV-2 spike protein derived from the original Wuhan strain. On this clone itself: Its antigen is not yet known. Base qualities are not at hand, and no much larger clone is one base apart.

The immunoSEQ Assay was used to sequence TCRbeta CDR3 regions. After extraction, genomic DNA underwent amplification by bias-controlled multiplex PCR, followed by high-throughput sequencing. The paper's processing steps were these. To quantify the absolute abundance of every unique TCRbeta CDR3 region, sequences were collapsed and filtered. T cell fraction was estimated by normalization of TCRbeta template counts to usable DNA, with usable DNA being measured through amplification of reference genes present in all nucleated cells. Repertoire TCRs were annotated as SARS-CoV-2-specific when V gene, CDR3 amino acid sequence and J gene were exactly matched to a known reactive TCR set. The reference SARS-CoV-2 TCR set was derived from MIRA and filtered for enrichment in COVID-19-positive ImmuneCODE repertoires, a step that removed public or cross-reactive TCRs. Drawing on the MIRA antigens, annotated TCRs were analysed further at the level of specific ORF or position within ORF. Depth was the summed frequency of annotated unique rearrangements, while breadth was defined as annotated unique rearrangements over total unique productive rearrangements. Group comparisons of TCR breadth used two-sided Wilcoxon rank-sum tests. TCRdb limited this immuneACCESS table to in-frame rearrangements with V and J called. A share of clones is missing; checked studies link under half to unresolved V genes, and the rest is unexplained. Clone size and V and J calls were adopted from that table, with D and trimming inferred from the DNA. The sample table shows some 640,000 clones, and roughly 90% are seen once. The top ten hold about 1.5% of the sample.

What the research found in general, with its limitations: Substantial breadth of spike-specific CD8+ and CD4+ T cell responses was reported after vaccination. Ad26.COV2.S recipients had higher spike-specific TCR breadth than placebo recipients (P = 0.0014). The authors noted that total T cell responses may have been underestimated by the TCR breadth and depth analyses. Comparable non-spike TCR breadth was observed between vaccine and placebo recipients, consistent with only spike being contained in the vaccine. The study lacked the statistical power to compare responses across vaccine doses or regimens.

The receptor's source is a person aged 18-65 years who received the Ad26.COV2.S COVID-19 vaccine or a placebo. The material sequenced was peripheral blood, taken in a trial of Ad26.COV2.S vaccine versus placebo.

The nucleotides read TGTGCCAGCAGCATCTCTAGCGGGCAATCCTACGAGCAGTACTTC. Translation gives CASSISSGQSYEQYF. In this chain, TRBV5-4 is recombined with TRBJ2-7; TRBD2 matches 8 bases in the middle. Including the terminal cysteine and phenylalanine, the CDR3 comprises 15 residues. The only DNA kept is the CDR3, 45 bases in frame from the first base. CDR1 and CDR2 were assigned from the germline V gene (reference sequence) as SGHNT and YYREEE. V trim: 4 bases; J trim: 1 base; unmatched bases: 7. Here the CDR3 is joined to the reference TRBV5-4 and TRBJ2-7 genes, and the full variable domain is: ETGVTQSPTHLIKTRGQQVTLRCSSQSGHNTVSWYQQALGQGPQFIFQYYREEENGRGNFPPRFSGLQFPNYSSELNVNALELDDSALYLCASSISSGQSYEQYFGPGTRLTVT.